This TCR beta chain is drawn from a study of T cell clonotyping in hematopoietic cell transplantation. Study summary: Recipient samples before transplant were obtained post-cytoreduction.

As for time point: recipient sample about 28 days before transplant, after cytoreduction. Samples: about 28 days before transplant, then days 30, 100 and 180 after. The germline V gene encodes CDR1 SGHAT and CDR2 FQNNGV. J was trimmed by 8 bases and V by 3 bases; bases with no gene match: 3. The CDR3 runs 12 residues. Some clones are missing from TCRdb's copy, which holds only in-frame ones; the method was immunoSEQ multiplex PCR. This sample has tens of thousands of clones, with around 90% found just once. This chain joins TRBV11-2 and TRBJ1-1, with 7 bases aligning to TRBD1. The receptor was derived from a man between 18 and 29 years old with biphenotypic leukemia. Some clones in this sample may be carry-over from other donors' samples. The material sequenced was peripheral blood mononuclear cells, taken before stem cell transplant. The CDR3 DNA sequence: TGTGCCAGCAGCTTGACAGGGTTAGAAGCTTTCTTT. It specifies CASSLTGLEAFF.